This TCR beta chain is from a study of identical twins (dated by TCRdb to the mid-2010s). With respect to the entire study: To test whether fetal clonotypes persist, the study used deep sequencing on TCR alpha and beta repertoires from monozygotic twins, unrelated adults of various ages, and cord blood. To rule out contamination, the twin experiments were replicated at different times with different library preparation protocols.

General findings and caveats noted by the study authors: In beta out-of-frame sequences, excess twin sharing was weaker, because having fewer shared sequences lowered the signal-to-noise ratio. Because the same donors could not be followed over many years, the conclusions depended on cross-sectional statistical analysis. Compared with coincidental sharing between unrelated individuals, out-of-frame TCR alpha sequences shared between twins showed an excess of sequences with low generation probability. Fewer insertions were carried by abundant cord blood beta clonotypes, a similar but weaker trend appeared in young adult naive repertoires, and no such trend appeared in memory repertoires. In monozygotic twins, recombination models systematically underestimated out-of-frame TCR alpha sharing, but the models matched the sharing seen between unrelated individuals. Invariant T cells such as MAIT and iNKT could partly confound zero-insertion analyses, although diverse VJ usage argued against such confounding for most clonotypes.

To note about this clonotype: Its antigen remains unidentified. It has no much larger one-base neighbor in the sample; base qualities were not kept.

Every donor in the study was a healthy Caucasian. Three pairs of female monozygotic twins, all aged 18 to 29 years, were included in the twin cohort. Positive isolation kits from Invitrogen were used to isolate the CD4+ and CD8+ T cell populations. The CDR3 runs 16 amino acids, cysteine and phenylalanine included. Only the CDR3 part of the read is kept: 48 bases, read in frame from the first base. Relative to germline, V is missing 0 bases and J is missing 6 bases, with 6 bases of the junction outside any gene match. Libraries were prepared through 5' RACE. Sequencing used an Illumina HiSeq 2000. A universal primer binding site was introduced by template switching, and a unique molecular identifier was present in the final cDNA, enabling accurate counting of TCR cDNA molecules. Specific primers in the conserved constant-segment region were used to synthesize first-strand cDNA for the TCR alpha and beta chains. To control for contamination, every cDNA library was double barcoded, receiving both a SMART-Mk sample barcode and Illumina barcodes. TruSeq adapter sequences and Illumina sample barcodes were added in two successive PCR steps. Sequencing of the TCR alpha and beta cDNA libraries was done on the Illumina HiSeq platform using custom primers. Per the original workflow: Raw reads were processed with MiGEC to extract unique molecular identifiers, and MiXCR was used to determine CDR3 positions. Recombination models were inferred per individual with the repgenHMM and IGoR tools using an EM algorithm. The tcR package in R was used for shared clonotype analysis, with sharing normalized by the product of cloneset sizes. To study raw recombination without the effects of thymic and clonal selection, out-of-frame nonproductive sequences were analyzed. Clones were called with MiXCR by TCRdb after fastp trimmed the public reads at Q25, and only in-frame beta chains were retained. Rows are combined by CDR3 protein, so each entry shows the most common genes and DNA. None of the V and J calls come from the authors' own analysis; TCRdb made them. The sample table records approximately 500,000 distinct CDR3 sequences; roughly 15% of these occur just once. Together, the top ten hold about 0.47% of the sample.

The same specimen was also included in a second study, on yellow fever vaccine responses in identical twins. The second study, in turn, reports: The T cell response to vaccination in identical twins was reported by the authors to appear partly convergent and partly personalized. In the study, vaccine-responding T cell clones were precisely tracked in identical twins.

This TCR came from a woman aged 18-35 years in good health. Here the chain combines TRBV12-3 or TRBV12-4 and TRBJ2-1; the central 9 bases match TRBD2. The sample comprised CD4+ T cells sorted from blood. The DNA sequence is TGTGCCAGCAGTTTAGCCCCACGAGCGGGGGGCAATGAGCAGTTCTTC. The translation is CASSLAPRAGGNEQFF.